Below are 18 T cell receptor beta chains sequenced from a single sample in a study of cytomegalovirus exposure and HLA in healthy donors. Primers included in the PCR were 60 Vbeta and 13 Jbeta primers. Some clones are missing from TCRdb's copy, which holds only in-frame ones; the method was immunoSEQ multiplex PCR. The specimen's table records about 160,000 clones. Sequencing was done on a sample of PBMCs. The receptors originated from a woman between 55 and 75 years old in good health and CMV-seronegative.

This sequence joins TRBV5-6 and TRBJ1-5; 7 bases agree with TRBD1. CDR1 and CDR2 (germline): SGHDT, YYEEEE. The CDR3 has 13 residues. The junction had 4 bases not matched to a gene; V was cut back by 4 bases and J by 6 bases. The CDR3 here is CASSPQGTQPQHF. CDR3 in DNA: TGTGCCAGCAGCCCACAGGGGACTCAGCCCCAGCATTTT. The variable domain in full, completed from reference TRBV5-6 and TRBJ1-5, reads DAGVTQSPTHLIKTRGQQVTLRCSPKSGHDTVSWYQQALGQGPQFIFQYYEEEERQRGNFPDRFSGHQFPNYSSELNVNALLLGDSALYLCASSPQGTQPQHFGDGTRLSIL.

V usage is TRBV5-4 and J usage is TRBJ1-3; tentatively, D is TRBD1 (6 bases). Germline V lookup: CDR1 SGHNT, CDR2 YYREEE (reference sequence). V was pared by 0 bases and J by 1 base, with 11 bases between. There are 16 residues in the CDR3. Here the CDR3 DNA reads TGTGCCAGCAGCTTGGAGGGGGGGTTTTCTGGAAACACCATATATTTT. It yields the protein CASSLEGGFSGNTIYF.

The chain recombines TRBV5-5 with TRBJ2-1, with D possibly being TRBD2 (5 bases). This CDR3 contains 14 residues. V lost 8 bases to trimming and J lost 3 bases, with 15 bases between them. Germline V lookup: CDR1 SGHKS, CDR2 YYEKEE (reference sequence). CDR3 sequence (DNA): TGTGCCAGTAAGCCTTCGGGGTTCTACAATGAGCAGTTCTTC. It yields the protein CASKPSGFYNEQFF. Looking up the rest from reference TRBV5-5 and TRBJ2-1 gives the full variable domain: DAGVTQSPTHLIKTRGQQVTLRCSPISGHKSVSWYQQVLGQGPQFIFQYYEKEERGRGNFPDRFSARQFPNYSSELNVNALLLGDSALYLCASKPSGFYNEQFFGPGTRLTVL.

The chain is built from TRBV29-1 and TRBJ2-5; D is possibly TRBD2 (5 bases). Germline V gene data show CDR1 as SQVTM and CDR2 as ANQGSEA. This CDR3 contains 14 residues. Trimming shortened V by 3 bases and J by 4 bases, and 15 bases separated the two germline ends. This chain's CDR3 is CSVDGLDVSETQYF. The CDR3 nucleotides read TGCAGCGTTGACGGACTGGACGTGTCAGAGACCCAGTACTTC. The full variable domain, completed using reference TRBV29-1 and TRBJ2-5, is SAVISQKPSRDICQRGTSLTIQCQVDSQVTMMFWYRQQPGQSLTLIATANQGSEATYESGFVIDKFPISRPNLTFSTLTVSNMSPEDSSIYLCSVDGLDVSETQYFGPGTRLLVL.

The rearrangement joins TRBV6-1 to TRBJ2-1, with TRBD1 matching 9 bases. V was pared by 3 bases and J by 8 bases, with 11 bases of the junction left unmatched. Germline-derived CDR1 and CDR2 are MNHNS and SASEGT. The CDR3 spans 16 residues. CDR3 DNA: TGTGCCAGCAGTGATCTCGTGGGACAGGGTGGGGATGAGCAGTTCTTC. The encoded protein is CASSDLVGQGGDEQFF.

The V call is TRBV11-2, the J call TRBJ1-1; D gene unclear. V lost 3 bases, J lost 3 bases, and 11 bases lay in between. Germline V gives CDR1 SGHAT, CDR2 FQNNGV. The CDR3 consists of 14 residues. CDR3 loop: CASSFSGPDTEAFF. CDR3 DNA sequence: TGTGCCAGCAGCTTCTCGGGTCCGGACACTGAAGCTTTCTTT.

The V gene is TRBV5-6, the J gene TRBJ1-1, with D tentatively TRBD1 (6 bases). The length of the CDR3 is 15 residues. Germline CDR1 SGHDT, CDR2 YYEEEE. V lost 0 bases to trimming and J lost 1 base, with 10 bases between them. CDR3 sequence (DNA): TGTGCCAGCAGCTTGGGCGCACAGGGGAACACTGAAGCTTTCTTT. Amino acid sequence: CASSLGAQGNTEAFF.

With respect to this clone: This CDR3 is also generated by other DNA sequences in the sample. CDR3 sequence reads: CASSLGQGGDTQYF. The DNA of the CDR3 is TGCGCCAGCAGCTTGGGACAGGGGGGAGATACGCAGTATTTT. The chain couples TRBV5-1 to TRBJ2-3, with TRBD1 matching 9 bases. This CDR3 has 14 residues. Trimming cost V 0 bases and J 5 bases; bases outside gene matches: 1. The germline V gene encodes CDR1 SGHRS and CDR2 YFSETQ. Filled out from reference TRBV5-1 and TRBJ2-3, the complete variable domain reads KAGVTQTPRYLIKTRGQQVTLSCSPISGHRSVSWYQQTPGQGLQFLFEYFSETQRNKGNFPGRFSGRQFSNSRSEMNVSTLELGDSALYLCASSLGQGGDTQYFGPGTRLTVL.

The chain has TRBV7-9 and TRBJ1-2; 10 bases fit TRBD1. With 3 bases clipped from V and 4 bases from J, the junction kept 5 bases outside the gene matches. CDR3 length: 15 amino acids. Germline CDR1 reads SEHNR; CDR2 reads FQNEAQ (reference sequence). The CDR3 DNA follows: TGTGCCAGCAGCTTTACGGGACAGGGGACCTATGGCTACACCTTC. Encoded protein: CASSFTGQGTYGYTF.

This chain uses TRBV4-1 with TRBJ1-5; possibly TRBD1 for D (5 bases). The CDR3 sequence is 15 residues long. V was cut by 4 bases and J by 2 bases, with 12 bases left in between. CDR1 and CDR2 from the germline V gene are MGHRA and YSYEKL. CDR3 in amino acids: CASSLQGIGNQPQHF. The CDR3 DNA reads TGCGCCAGCAGCCTTCAGGGAATAGGCAATCAGCCCCAGCATTTT.

The chain has TRBV7-2 and TRBJ2-7, with 8 bases fitting TRBD1. CDR1 and CDR2 from the germline V gene are SGHTA and FQGNSA. The CDR3 runs 14 residues. V was pared by 4 bases and J by 5 bases, with 7 bases of the junction left unmatched. The CDR3 DNA sequence: TGTGCCAGCAGCTCCACAGGGGGTGGTGACGAGCAGTACTTC. Translated: CASSSTGGGDEQYF. Looking up the rest from reference TRBV7-2 and TRBJ2-7 gives the full variable domain: GAGVSQSPSNKVTEKGKDVELRCDPISGHTALYWYRQSLGQGLEFLIYFQGNSAPDKSGLPSDRFSAERTGGSVSTLTIQRTQQEDSAVYLCASSSTGGGDEQYFGPGTRLTVT.

V is TRBV6-4 and J is TRBJ1-5, with D perhaps matching TRBD1 (6 bases). Germline V gene sequence: CDR1 MRHNA, CDR2 SNTAGT. V lost 3 bases, J lost 7 bases, and 13 bases lay in between. This CDR3 is 14 amino acids long. The CDR3 nucleotides are TGTGCCAGCAGTGAACAGGGATTCGGGCAGCCCCAGCATTTT. Translation: CASSEQGFGQPQHF.

This rearrangement joins TRBV6-5 to TRBJ2-7; D is unclear. Germline assignment: CDR1 MNHEY and CDR2 SVGAGI. CDR3 length: 15 amino acids. Trimming cost V 0 bases and J 1 base, with 10 bases left between them. CDR3 sequence: CASSYSGQRSYEQYF. CDR3 coding DNA: TGTGCCAGCAGTTACTCAGGCCAGAGGTCCTACGAGCAGTACTTC.

J is TRBJ1-2 and V is TRBV5-1, with D possibly TRBD1 on 6 matching bases. V was clipped by 0 bases and J by 7 bases, with 22 bases between them. The CDR3 covers 17 residues. CDR1 is SGHRS, CDR2 YFSETQ, per germline. This CDR3 reads CASSLATSLTGSGGYTF. The DNA of the CDR3 is TGCGCCAGCAGCTTGGCCACTTCTTTGACAGGTTCCGGTGGCTACACCTTC. The full variable domain, its missing parts supplied by reference TRBV5-1 and TRBJ1-2, is KAGVTQTPRYLIKTRGQQVTLSCSPISGHRSVSWYQQTPGQGLQFLFEYFSETQRNKGNFPGRFSGRQFSNSRSEMNVSTLELGDSALYLCASSLATSLTGSGGYTFGSGTRLTVV.

The chain joins TRBV23-1 to TRBJ2-6, with D unresolved. TRBV23-1 falls under the ORF class, with uncertain function. V was shortened by 4 bases and J by 0 bases, with 16 bases between the two germline ends. This CDR3 has 18 residues. The CDR3 bases are TGCGCCAGCAGTCGAAGTGGCAGGATCCCCTCTGGGGCCAACGTCCTGACTTTC. Protein sequence: CASSRSGRIPSGANVLTF.

Regarding this clone: This specimen includes other DNA sequences encoding the same CDR3. The chain is built from TRBV19 and TRBJ1-4, with 7 bases matching TRBD1. V dropped 3 bases and J dropped 8; count of bases not matched to a gene: 9. Germline values: CDR1 LNHDA, CDR2 SQIVND (reference sequence). The CDR3 is made up of 15 amino acids. The CDR3 loop reads CASSIPGQRKEKLFF. The DNA of the CDR3 is TGTGCCAGTAGTATTCCGGGACAGCGGAAGGAAAAACTGTTTTTT.

V is TRBV7-3 and J is TRBJ2-5; 8 nucleotides line up with TRBD1. The CDR3 is 14 amino acids. The ends lost 4 bases at V and 5 bases at J; junction bases unmatched: 6. Germline assignment: CDR1 SGHTA and CDR2 FQGTGA. The DNA of the CDR3 is TGTGCCAGCAGCTCCCAGGGGGCGCGGGAGACCCAGTACTTC. It is translated as CASSSQGARETQYF.

The CDR3 loop is CASSRDPGGAPYEQYF. The CDR3 DNA reads TGTGCCAGCAGCCGGGACCCAGGGGGCGCCCCCTACGAGCAGTACTTC. The V call is TRBV5-4, the J call TRBJ2-7; TRBD1 agrees at 8 bases. V shed 4 bases and J 2 bases; nucleotides not matched to a gene: 11. In germline, CDR1 is SGHNT, CDR2 YYREEE (reference sequence). The length of the CDR3 is 16 residues.